One and the same sample provided the 11 T cell receptor beta chains below, sequenced in a study of CD8+ T cells in alopecia areata. Investigators isolated RNA and reverse transcribed it into cDNA to act as the sequencing template. The protocol was immunoSEQ multiplex PCR, while the TCRdb copy is restricted to in-frame clones and leaves out a portion. Listed for the sample are some 120,000 clones, none seen a single time. Input material: lesional skin. The receptors were gathered from a C3H/HeJ mouse with alopecia areata. Strain MHC haplotype: H2-k.

This clone was seen only a few times. Gene names are mouse gene names. The read ends 4 residues shy of where the CDR3 ends; the end is completed using the germline J gene. This chain connects TRBV2 to TRBJ2-7, with 8 nucleotides matching TRBD1. The CDR3 totals 15 residues. CDR1 and CDR2 from the germline V gene are LGHNA and YSYQKL. The sequenced part of the CDR3 DNA is TGTGCCAGCAGCCAAGATGTAGACAGGGGATAT. This sequence encodes CASSQDVDRGY. The complete CDR3 protein is CASSQDVDRGYEQYF.

On this clone: The gene names given are mouse names. The read comes to an end 4 residues before the CDR3 does, leaving the germline J gene to fill in the end. The chain carries TRBV13-3 and TRBJ2-1; D is undetermined. CDR3 length: 14 amino acids. V was shortened by 0 bases and J by 4 bases, with 8 bases between the two germline ends. Germline V gives CDR1 NNHDY, CDR2 SYVADS. The CDR3 DNA, read in part, is TGTGCCAGCAGTGATGTCCAGAATTATGCT. Protein sequence: CASSDVQNYA. In full, the CDR3 reads CASSDVQNYAEQFF.

This clone was picked up many times. Mouse names are used for the genes. Coverage ceases 4 residues before the CDR3 finishes, and the germline J gene fills in the end. The chain joins TRBV17 to TRBJ2-7, with D possibly TRBD1 on 5 matching bases. The CDR3 sequence is 14 residues long. The germline gives CDR1 MNHDT, CDR2 YYDKIL. The DNA read from the CDR3 is TGTGCTAGCAGTAGGGGTCCACAGGTTTAT. Amino acids: CASSRGPQVY. The whole CDR3 region reads CASSRGPQVYEQYF.

This clone came up a few times. All gene names here are mouse names. The read finishes 4 residues shy of the CDR3 end, and the germline J gene is used to complete it. This chain connects TRBV13-1 to TRBJ2-7, with 7 positions matching TRBD1. The CDR3 extends over 13 amino acids. Germline CDR1 and CDR2: NSHNY and SYGAGN. CDR3 DNA (partial): TGTGCCAGCAGTGCGCGGGACAGATAT. This translates into CASSARDRY. The full-length CDR3 reads as CASSARDRYEQYF.

Concerning this clone: The gene names given are mouse names. The read gets to within 4 residues of the CDR3 end, and the germline J gene fills in the rest. The genes are TRBV13-3 and TRBJ2-3; 8 nucleotides match TRBD2. Germline CDR1 is NNHDY and CDR2 is SYVADS. V trimming: 5 bases; J trimming: 4 bases; junction bases outside the gene matches: 3. The CDR3 loop spans 13 amino acids. This CDR3 reads CASSPGGSETLYF. CDR3 DNA (partial): TGTGCCAGCAGCCCTGGGGGGTCAGAA.

Only a few counts were recorded for this clone. The gene names given are mouse names. The missing CDR3 end, 4 residues past where the read stops, is filled in from the germline J gene. J is TRBJ2-2 and V is TRBV13-3; 7 bases agree with TRBD1. V was clipped by 3 bases and J by 0 bases; unmatched bases: 2. Germline V gene data show CDR1 as NNHDY and CDR2 as SYVADS. The CDR3 consists of 15 residues. CDR3 DNA, as far as it was read: TGTGCCAGCAGTGGGGACAGCCCAAACACCGGG. Its translation: CASSGDSPNTG. The entire CDR3 protein is CASSGDSPNTGQLYF.

In this sample, this clone turned up a few times. Gene names are mouse gene names. The read is 4 residues too short to cover the CDR3 end, so that end is filled in from the germline J gene. This chain joins TRBV13-3 and TRBJ2-1; 10 bases fit TRBD2. V lost 6 bases, J lost 5 bases, and 5 bases stayed unmatched. The CDR3 is made up of 14 amino acids. CDR1 NNHDY and CDR2 SYVADS come from the germline V gene. CDR3 protein: CASKTGGNDAEQFF. CDR3 bases read: TGTGCCAGCAAGACTGGGGGGAATGATGCT.

This clone has at least ten counts. Mouse gene names apply. The read finishes 4 residues shy of the CDR3 end, and the germline J gene is used to complete it. V gene TRBV13-3 combines with J gene TRBJ2-5; 8 bases are shared with TRBD2. The CDR3 spans 15 residues. CDR1 is NNHDY, CDR2 SYVADS, per germline. The V gene end was trimmed by 4 bases and the J gene end by 1 base; junction bases not matched to a gene: 5. CDR3 loop: CASSPSTGDQDTQYF. CDR3 bases read: TGTGCCAGCAGTCCCTCGACTGGGGACCAAGAC.

A word on this clone: Gene names are the mouse ones. The read falls 4 residues short of the CDR3 end, and the missing part is taken from the germline J gene. J is TRBJ2-7 and V is TRBV13-3, with 9 positions matching TRBD2. Unmatched junction bases numbered 2, after V lost 0 bases and J lost 1 base. This CDR3 spans 15 amino acids. Germline assignment: CDR1 NNHDY and CDR2 SYVADS. The CDR3 sequence is CASSDELGGSYEQYF. The covered CDR3 bases are TGTGCCAGCAGTGATGAGCTGGGGGGGTCCTAT.

This clone was seen only a few times. Gene names refer to mouse genes. Coverage ceases 4 residues before the CDR3 finishes, and the germline J gene fills in the end. The genes are TRBV17 and TRBJ2-7; 7 nucleotides line up with TRBD1. After removal of 5 bases from V and 0 bases from J, the junction contained 4 bases not matched to a gene. The CDR3 has 14 residues. Germline V gives CDR1 MNHDT, CDR2 YYDKIL. The chain's CDR3 is CASSGTASSYEQYF. CDR3 DNA, as far as it was read: TGTGCTAGCAGTGGGACAGCTAGCTCCTAT.

The table lists this clone with a few counts. Mouse names are used for the genes. The CDR3 extends 4 residues past the end of the read, so its final part is completed from the germline J gene. The V call is TRBV17, the J call TRBJ2-3; the match to TRBD1 covers 7 bases. Germline loops: CDR1 MNHDT, CDR2 YYDKIL. This CDR3 has 16 residues. The junction had 3 bases not matched to a gene; V was cut back by 0 bases and J by 0 bases. The CDR3 loop is CASSREPGGSAETLYF. Incomplete CDR3 DNA: TGTGCTAGCAGTAGAGAGCCAGGGGGAAGTGCAGAA.